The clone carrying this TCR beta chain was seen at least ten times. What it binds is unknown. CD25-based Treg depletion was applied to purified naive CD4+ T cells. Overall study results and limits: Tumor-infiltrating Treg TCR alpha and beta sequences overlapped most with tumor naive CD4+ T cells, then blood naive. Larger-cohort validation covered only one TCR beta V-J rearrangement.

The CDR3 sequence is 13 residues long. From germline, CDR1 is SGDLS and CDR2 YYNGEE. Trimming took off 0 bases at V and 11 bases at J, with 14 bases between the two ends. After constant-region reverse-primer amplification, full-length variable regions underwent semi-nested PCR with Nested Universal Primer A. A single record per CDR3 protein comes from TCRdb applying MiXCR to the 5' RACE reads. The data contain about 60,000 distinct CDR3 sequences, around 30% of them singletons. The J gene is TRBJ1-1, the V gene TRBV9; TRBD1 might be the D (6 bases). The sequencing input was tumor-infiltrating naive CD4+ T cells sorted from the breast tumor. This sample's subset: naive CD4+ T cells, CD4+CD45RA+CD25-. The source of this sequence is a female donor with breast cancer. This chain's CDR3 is CASSVDLNRDAFF. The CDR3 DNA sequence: TGTGCCAGCAGCGTAGATTTAAACAGGGATGCTTTCTTT.